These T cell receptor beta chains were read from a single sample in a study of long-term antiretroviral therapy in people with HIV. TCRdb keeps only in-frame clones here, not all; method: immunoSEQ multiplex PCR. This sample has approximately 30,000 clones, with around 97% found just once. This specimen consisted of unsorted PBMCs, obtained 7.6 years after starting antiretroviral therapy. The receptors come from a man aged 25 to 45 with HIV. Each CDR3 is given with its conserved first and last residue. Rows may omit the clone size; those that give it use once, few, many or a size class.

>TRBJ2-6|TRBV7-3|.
CASSLNSGGEAGANVLTF
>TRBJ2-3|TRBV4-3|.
CASSQDSTGLTDTQYF
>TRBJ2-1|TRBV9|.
CASSVEDYGGDEQFF
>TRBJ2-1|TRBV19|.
CASSMGLGLHEQFF
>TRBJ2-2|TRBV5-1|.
CASGTGARGELFF
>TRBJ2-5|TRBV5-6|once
CASSFARQGGQETQYF
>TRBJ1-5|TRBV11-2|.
CASSLTGQIHQPQHF
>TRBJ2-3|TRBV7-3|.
CASSLVGGTDTQYF
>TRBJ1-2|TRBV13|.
CASSRQTTFYGYTF
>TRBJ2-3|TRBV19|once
CASSIRLGDTQYF
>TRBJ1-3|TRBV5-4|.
CASSLVKPNSGNTIYF
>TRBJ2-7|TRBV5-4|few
CASSSLTDEQYF
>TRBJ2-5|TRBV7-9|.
CASSLLDSRLQETQYF
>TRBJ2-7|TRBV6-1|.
CASSEASGANSYEQYF
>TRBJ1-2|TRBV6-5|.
CATKIQDTNYGYTF
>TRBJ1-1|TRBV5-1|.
CASSPPRATEAFF
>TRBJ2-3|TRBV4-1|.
CASSQGDGTQYF
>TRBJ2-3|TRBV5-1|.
CASSLASYTDTQYF
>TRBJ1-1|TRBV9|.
CASSKTQNTEAFF
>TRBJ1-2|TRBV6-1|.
CASSDNTGTPGSYGYTF
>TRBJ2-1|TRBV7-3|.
CASSGFGDNEQFF
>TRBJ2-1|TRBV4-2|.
CASSQRARERDNEQFF
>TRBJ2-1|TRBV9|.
CASSVDAGGYNEQFF
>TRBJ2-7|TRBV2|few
CASSERPPQQYF
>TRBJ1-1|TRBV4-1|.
CASSQGEGRNTEAFF
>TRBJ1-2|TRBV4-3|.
CASSQGQGSYGYTF
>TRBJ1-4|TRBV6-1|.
CASSDSAGLVEKLFF
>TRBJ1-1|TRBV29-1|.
CSVENRATEAFF
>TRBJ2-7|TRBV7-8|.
CATSFPPGVYYEQYF
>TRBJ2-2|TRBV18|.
CASSPTSGNTGELFF
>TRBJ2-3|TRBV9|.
CASSAASGAADTQYF
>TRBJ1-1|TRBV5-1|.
CASSLEPGSEAFF
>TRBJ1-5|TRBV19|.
CASSRGYNLWQPQHF
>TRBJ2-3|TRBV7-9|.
CASSLEARGTRADTQYF
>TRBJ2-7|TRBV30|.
CAWSGGPQRPYEQYF
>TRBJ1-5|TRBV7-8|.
CASSLVRLGSNQPQHF
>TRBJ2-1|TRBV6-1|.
CASSFLGGEQFF
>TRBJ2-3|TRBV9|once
CASTPNRDYTDTQYF
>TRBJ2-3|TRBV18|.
CASSLALSTDTQYF
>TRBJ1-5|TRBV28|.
CASSFKGWFSNQPQHF
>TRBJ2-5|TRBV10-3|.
CAISESRGGQETQYF
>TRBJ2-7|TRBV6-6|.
CASRQTGGGSYEQYF
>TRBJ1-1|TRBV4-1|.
CASSQSQGGGSTEAFF
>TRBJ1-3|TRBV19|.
CASRDGRWSGNTIYF
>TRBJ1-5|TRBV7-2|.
CASSQEYSNQPQHF
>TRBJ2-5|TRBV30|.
CAWSVQQGGIETQYF